These 18 T cell receptor beta chains share one sample of origin, sequenced in a study of vaccination effects on CD4 cells after COVID-19. No antigens are known for them. Produced via immunoSEQ multiplex PCR; TCRdb's table is partial and in-frame only. Among tens of thousands of clones, more than 60% were seen once, and the ten largest hold approximately 24%. CD4+ T cells specific for antigen were expanded with viral peptide pools by the ViraFEST assay before sequencing. Culturing for ten to eleven days preceded CD4+ T cell isolation. None of the vaccinated had previously contracted SARS-CoV-2, and their nucleocapsid antibodies tested negative. The sequencing here drew on CD4+ T cells from PBMCs cultured with HCoV-OC43 spike peptides, taken before COVID-19 vaccination. The sample's subset: HCoV-OC43 spike overlapping peptide pool stimulation. These TCRs come from a human donor who received a COVID-19 vaccine.

This clone was found once. The chain employs TRBV5-1 and TRBJ2-3; 7 nucleotides match TRBD2. This CDR3 spans 15 amino acids. Germline assignment: CDR1 SGHRS and CDR2 YFSETQ. With V trimmed by 5 bases and J by 2 bases, 8 bases remained unmatched. Here the CDR3 reads CASRMGGSPTDTQYF. As DNA, the CDR3 is TGCGCCAGCAGAATGGGCGGGAGCCCCACAGATACGCAGTATTTT.

J is TRBJ2-1 and V is TRBV4-2; 9 bases are shared with TRBD2. Germline CDR1 reads LGHNA; CDR2 reads YNFKEQ. This CDR3 comprises 17 residues. J was trimmed by 7 bases and V by 0 bases; bases with no gene match: 10. In DNA form, the CDR3 reads TGTGCCAGCAGCCAAGAACCGCTAGCGGGGTATGGGAATGAGCAGTTCTTC. Translating it yields CASSQEPLAGYGNEQFF.

V and J are TRBV24-1 and TRBJ2-5, with D perhaps given as TRBD1 or TRBD2 (6 bases each). Germline CDR1 and CDR2: KGHDR and SFDVKD. V lost 3 bases and J lost 5, with 12 bases in between. This CDR3 comprises 14 residues. The CDR3 loop reads CATSDRMGGETQYF. In DNA form, the CDR3 reads TGTGCCACCAGTGATCGTATGGGGGGCGAGACCCAGTACTTC.

V usage is TRBV5-1 and J usage is TRBJ2-3; TRBD1 aligns across 7 bases. Germline CDR1 SGHRS, CDR2 YFSETQ. Trimming cost V 4 bases and J 3 bases; bases outside gene matches: 11. CDR3 length: 16 residues. CDR3: CASSRTRDSGTDTQYF. The CDR3 bases are TGCGCCAGCAGCCGTACCCGGGACAGTGGGACAGATACGCAGTATTTT.

The chain recombines TRBV28 with TRBJ2-7, with 9 bases matching TRBD1. The ends lost 7 bases at V and 6 bases at J; junction bases unmatched: 10. The CDR3 length is 14 residues. Looked up from germline, CDR1 is MDHEN and CDR2 is SYDVKM. CDR3: CASTPGTGWPEQYF. In DNA, the CDR3 is TGTGCCAGCACCCCAGGGACAGGGTGGCCCGAGCAGTACTTC.

This chain connects TRBV28 to TRBJ1-5; 9 bases are shared with TRBD1. Losses at the gene ends were 2 bases for V and 0 bases for J; bases not matched to a gene: 11. Germline-derived CDR1 and CDR2 are MDHEN and SYDVKM. The CDR3 is 19 residues long. CDR3 nucleotides: TGTGCCAGCAGTTTACCGAGACAGGGGGGGGTTTATAGCAATCAGCCCCAGCATTTT. This gives the protein CASSLPRQGGVYSNQPQHF.

This clone was observed a handful of times. V is TRBV10-3 and J is TRBJ2-1, with D uncertain. The CDR3 consists of 11 residues. V was shortened by 1 base and J by 8 bases, with 3 bases between the two germline ends. Per the germline V gene, CDR1 is ENHRY and CDR2 is SYGVKD. CDR3 nucleotide sequence: TGTGCCATCAGTGAGTTCGATGAGCAGTTCTTC. It codes for CAISEFDEQFF.

A note on this clone: It is unclear where the CDR3 begins or ends on the DNA, so no DNA is shown, and the CDR3 is as TCRdb lists it. CDR3 protein: CASTSGLASEQYF. V gene TRBV19 combines with J gene TRBJ2-7; the D segment call TRBD2 is taken from the table without a DNA check. The CDR3 is 13 amino acids in total, end residues counted. Germline CDR1 reads LNHDA; CDR2 reads SQIVND (reference sequence).

This clone was detected once. V gene TRBV7-2 combines with J gene TRBJ2-1, with D hard to call. Trimming removed 5 bases at V and 0 bases at J, with 5 bases between. The CDR3 has 13 amino acids. Germline assignment: CDR1 SGHTA and CDR2 FQGNSA. The CDR3 sequence: CASSLSSYNEQFF. The CDR3 DNA follows: TGTGCCAGCAGCCTGAGCTCCTACAATGAGCAGTTCTTC.

This chain uses TRBV5-4 with TRBJ2-1, with TRBD2 matching 10 bases. This CDR3 is 19 amino acids long. V lost 4 bases, J lost 2 bases, and 15 bases stayed unmatched. The V gene's germline CDR1 is SGHNT and CDR2 YYREEE (reference sequence). In nucleotides, the CDR3 is TGTGCCAGCAGCCCCCCCTTGATTAGCGGGGGGCCCACCTACAATGAGCAGTTCTTC. The encoded protein is CASSPPLISGGPTYNEQFF.

Of note for this clone: The junction does not match germline at one end; this may be a read error. The V gene is TRBV7-7, the J gene TRBJ2-5, with D perhaps TRBD1 (5 bases). Germline lookup yields CDR1 SSHAT and CDR2 FNYEAQ (reference sequence). CDR3 length: 15 residues. CDR3 region: CASSSGRQWEETQYF. The CDR3 DNA reads TGTGCTAGCAGCTCGGGTCGACAGTGGGAAGAGACCCAGTACTTC.

The chain carries TRBV7-3 and TRBJ2-5; 11 bases match TRBD2. Per the germline V gene, CDR1 is SGHTA and CDR2 is FQGTGA. The CDR3 sequence is 16 residues long. Germline trimming cut 3 bases from V and 5 bases from J; bases unmatched to any gene: 8. The CDR3 bases are TGTGCCAGCAGCTTGAGTAGCGGGGGGGCTGGGGAGACCCAGTACTTC. Amino acid sequence: CASSLSSGGAGETQYF.

The V gene is TRBV5-1, the J gene TRBJ1-6, with 8 bases that match TRBD1. J lost 9 bases, V lost 9 bases, and 11 bases had no gene match. Germline V gene sequence: CDR1 SGHRS, CDR2 YFSETQ. The CDR3 has 14 amino acids. The CDR3 reads CATRGGTGGSPLHF. The CDR3 DNA follows: TGCGCCACCCGAGGGGGGACAGGAGGTTCACCCCTCCACTTT.

The chain links TRBV7-2 to TRBJ2-7, with 8 bases fitting TRBD2. CDR3 length: 14 residues. V shed 2 bases and J 9 bases; nucleotides not matched to a gene: 9. Germline CDR1 reads SGHTA; CDR2 reads FQGNSA. The CDR3 DNA follows: TGTGCCAGCAGCTTACGGGAGGGATCTCGGGGGCAGTACTTC. Amino acids: CASSLREGSRGQYF. The full variable domain, rest sourced from reference TRBV7-2 and TRBJ2-7, is GAGVSQSPSNKVTEKGKDVELRCDPISGHTALYWYRQSLGQGLEFLIYFQGNSAPDKSGLPSDRFSAERTGGSVSTLTIQRTQQEDSAVYLCASSLREGSRGQYFGPGTRLTVT.

The J gene is TRBJ2-1, the V gene TRBV4-2; 14 positions agree with TRBD2. CDR3 length: 19 residues. Germline CDR1 reads LGHNA; CDR2 reads YNFKEQ. V was pared by 7 bases and J by 9 bases, with 20 bases of the junction left unmatched. The CDR3 region is CASNRDGTSGSAGWSEQFF. DNA of the CDR3: TGTGCCAGCAATAGAGACGGGACTAGCGGGAGTGCAGGGTGGAGTGAGCAGTTCTTC.

The table lists this clone with a few counts. V and J are TRBV6-5 and TRBJ1-1; TRBD1 matches at 7 bases. Germline lookup yields CDR1 MNHEY and CDR2 SVGAGI. The V segment lost 6 bases and the J segment 4 bases; nucleotides outside the gene matches: 5. The CDR3 extends over 13 amino acids. CDR3 DNA: TGTGCCAGCAGCGTGACAGGGCCCACTGAAGCTTTCTTT. This translates into CASSVTGPTEAFF.

This sequence joins TRBV7-3 and TRBJ2-5; a weak D match, TRBD2 (5 bases). Germline CDR1 SGHTA, CDR2 FQGTGA. The CDR3 extends over 13 amino acids. The V gene lost 2 bases and the J gene lost 5 bases, with 9 bases spanning the gap. CDR3 loop: CASSLAPGETQYF. The CDR3 DNA is TGTGCCAGCAGCTTAGCTCCGGGGGAGACCCAGTACTTC.

The chain recombines TRBV9 with TRBJ2-3, with 10 bases lining up with TRBD2. Germline values: CDR1 SGDLS, CDR2 YYNGEE. V lost 0 bases to trimming and J lost 7 bases; unmatched junction nucleotides: 14. This CDR3 has 18 residues. DNA of the CDR3: TGTGCCAGCAGCGTAGACTACCCATCTAGCGGGAGTAGTCATACGCAGTATTTT. Translating gives CASSVDYPSSGSSHTQYF.